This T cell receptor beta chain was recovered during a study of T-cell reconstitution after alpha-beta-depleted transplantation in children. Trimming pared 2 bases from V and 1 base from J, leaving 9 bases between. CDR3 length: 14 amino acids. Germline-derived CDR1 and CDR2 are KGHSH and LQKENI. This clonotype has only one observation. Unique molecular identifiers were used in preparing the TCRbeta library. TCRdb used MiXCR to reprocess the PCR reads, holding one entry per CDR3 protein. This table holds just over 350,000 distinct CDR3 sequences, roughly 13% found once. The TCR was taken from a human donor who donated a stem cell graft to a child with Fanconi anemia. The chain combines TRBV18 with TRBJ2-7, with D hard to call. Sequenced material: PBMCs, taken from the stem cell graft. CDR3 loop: CASSPIGVSYEQYF. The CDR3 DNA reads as TGTGCCAGCTCACCAATTGGAGTATCCTACGAGCAGTACTTC.